The present T cell receptor beta chain was sequenced within a study of Graves' ophthalmopathy and Graves' hyperthyroidism. Under 3 months in duration, the ophthalmopathy in affected donors had moderate-to-severe activity, CAS ≥3 and NOSPECS ≥4. With respect to this clonotype: Its target is not known.

Overall study findings and caveats: Most clonotypes expanded in thyroid above 0.001 frequency were present in blood too.

V lost 4 bases, J lost 0 bases, and 19 bases lay in between. CDR3 length: 17 residues. Germline CDR1 reads MNHEY; CDR2 reads SVGAGI. The study amplified TCR beta CDR3 regions using RNA transcripts. First-round RT-PCR with HTBI primers preceded a second-round multiplex PCR. Using its own MiXCR run on the multiplex PCR reads, TCRdb lists one record per CDR3 protein. The data contain almost 400,000 distinct CDR3 sequences, around 20% of them singletons. The source is a woman younger than 30 with Graves' ophthalmopathy. Sequenced sample: peripheral blood. J is TRBJ2-7 and V is TRBV6-5, with D hard to call. The CDR3: CASSFTLAVRSSYEQYF. The CDR3 coding sequence is TGTGCCAGCAGTTTCACTTTAGCCGTCAGGAGCTCCTACGAGCAGTACTTC.